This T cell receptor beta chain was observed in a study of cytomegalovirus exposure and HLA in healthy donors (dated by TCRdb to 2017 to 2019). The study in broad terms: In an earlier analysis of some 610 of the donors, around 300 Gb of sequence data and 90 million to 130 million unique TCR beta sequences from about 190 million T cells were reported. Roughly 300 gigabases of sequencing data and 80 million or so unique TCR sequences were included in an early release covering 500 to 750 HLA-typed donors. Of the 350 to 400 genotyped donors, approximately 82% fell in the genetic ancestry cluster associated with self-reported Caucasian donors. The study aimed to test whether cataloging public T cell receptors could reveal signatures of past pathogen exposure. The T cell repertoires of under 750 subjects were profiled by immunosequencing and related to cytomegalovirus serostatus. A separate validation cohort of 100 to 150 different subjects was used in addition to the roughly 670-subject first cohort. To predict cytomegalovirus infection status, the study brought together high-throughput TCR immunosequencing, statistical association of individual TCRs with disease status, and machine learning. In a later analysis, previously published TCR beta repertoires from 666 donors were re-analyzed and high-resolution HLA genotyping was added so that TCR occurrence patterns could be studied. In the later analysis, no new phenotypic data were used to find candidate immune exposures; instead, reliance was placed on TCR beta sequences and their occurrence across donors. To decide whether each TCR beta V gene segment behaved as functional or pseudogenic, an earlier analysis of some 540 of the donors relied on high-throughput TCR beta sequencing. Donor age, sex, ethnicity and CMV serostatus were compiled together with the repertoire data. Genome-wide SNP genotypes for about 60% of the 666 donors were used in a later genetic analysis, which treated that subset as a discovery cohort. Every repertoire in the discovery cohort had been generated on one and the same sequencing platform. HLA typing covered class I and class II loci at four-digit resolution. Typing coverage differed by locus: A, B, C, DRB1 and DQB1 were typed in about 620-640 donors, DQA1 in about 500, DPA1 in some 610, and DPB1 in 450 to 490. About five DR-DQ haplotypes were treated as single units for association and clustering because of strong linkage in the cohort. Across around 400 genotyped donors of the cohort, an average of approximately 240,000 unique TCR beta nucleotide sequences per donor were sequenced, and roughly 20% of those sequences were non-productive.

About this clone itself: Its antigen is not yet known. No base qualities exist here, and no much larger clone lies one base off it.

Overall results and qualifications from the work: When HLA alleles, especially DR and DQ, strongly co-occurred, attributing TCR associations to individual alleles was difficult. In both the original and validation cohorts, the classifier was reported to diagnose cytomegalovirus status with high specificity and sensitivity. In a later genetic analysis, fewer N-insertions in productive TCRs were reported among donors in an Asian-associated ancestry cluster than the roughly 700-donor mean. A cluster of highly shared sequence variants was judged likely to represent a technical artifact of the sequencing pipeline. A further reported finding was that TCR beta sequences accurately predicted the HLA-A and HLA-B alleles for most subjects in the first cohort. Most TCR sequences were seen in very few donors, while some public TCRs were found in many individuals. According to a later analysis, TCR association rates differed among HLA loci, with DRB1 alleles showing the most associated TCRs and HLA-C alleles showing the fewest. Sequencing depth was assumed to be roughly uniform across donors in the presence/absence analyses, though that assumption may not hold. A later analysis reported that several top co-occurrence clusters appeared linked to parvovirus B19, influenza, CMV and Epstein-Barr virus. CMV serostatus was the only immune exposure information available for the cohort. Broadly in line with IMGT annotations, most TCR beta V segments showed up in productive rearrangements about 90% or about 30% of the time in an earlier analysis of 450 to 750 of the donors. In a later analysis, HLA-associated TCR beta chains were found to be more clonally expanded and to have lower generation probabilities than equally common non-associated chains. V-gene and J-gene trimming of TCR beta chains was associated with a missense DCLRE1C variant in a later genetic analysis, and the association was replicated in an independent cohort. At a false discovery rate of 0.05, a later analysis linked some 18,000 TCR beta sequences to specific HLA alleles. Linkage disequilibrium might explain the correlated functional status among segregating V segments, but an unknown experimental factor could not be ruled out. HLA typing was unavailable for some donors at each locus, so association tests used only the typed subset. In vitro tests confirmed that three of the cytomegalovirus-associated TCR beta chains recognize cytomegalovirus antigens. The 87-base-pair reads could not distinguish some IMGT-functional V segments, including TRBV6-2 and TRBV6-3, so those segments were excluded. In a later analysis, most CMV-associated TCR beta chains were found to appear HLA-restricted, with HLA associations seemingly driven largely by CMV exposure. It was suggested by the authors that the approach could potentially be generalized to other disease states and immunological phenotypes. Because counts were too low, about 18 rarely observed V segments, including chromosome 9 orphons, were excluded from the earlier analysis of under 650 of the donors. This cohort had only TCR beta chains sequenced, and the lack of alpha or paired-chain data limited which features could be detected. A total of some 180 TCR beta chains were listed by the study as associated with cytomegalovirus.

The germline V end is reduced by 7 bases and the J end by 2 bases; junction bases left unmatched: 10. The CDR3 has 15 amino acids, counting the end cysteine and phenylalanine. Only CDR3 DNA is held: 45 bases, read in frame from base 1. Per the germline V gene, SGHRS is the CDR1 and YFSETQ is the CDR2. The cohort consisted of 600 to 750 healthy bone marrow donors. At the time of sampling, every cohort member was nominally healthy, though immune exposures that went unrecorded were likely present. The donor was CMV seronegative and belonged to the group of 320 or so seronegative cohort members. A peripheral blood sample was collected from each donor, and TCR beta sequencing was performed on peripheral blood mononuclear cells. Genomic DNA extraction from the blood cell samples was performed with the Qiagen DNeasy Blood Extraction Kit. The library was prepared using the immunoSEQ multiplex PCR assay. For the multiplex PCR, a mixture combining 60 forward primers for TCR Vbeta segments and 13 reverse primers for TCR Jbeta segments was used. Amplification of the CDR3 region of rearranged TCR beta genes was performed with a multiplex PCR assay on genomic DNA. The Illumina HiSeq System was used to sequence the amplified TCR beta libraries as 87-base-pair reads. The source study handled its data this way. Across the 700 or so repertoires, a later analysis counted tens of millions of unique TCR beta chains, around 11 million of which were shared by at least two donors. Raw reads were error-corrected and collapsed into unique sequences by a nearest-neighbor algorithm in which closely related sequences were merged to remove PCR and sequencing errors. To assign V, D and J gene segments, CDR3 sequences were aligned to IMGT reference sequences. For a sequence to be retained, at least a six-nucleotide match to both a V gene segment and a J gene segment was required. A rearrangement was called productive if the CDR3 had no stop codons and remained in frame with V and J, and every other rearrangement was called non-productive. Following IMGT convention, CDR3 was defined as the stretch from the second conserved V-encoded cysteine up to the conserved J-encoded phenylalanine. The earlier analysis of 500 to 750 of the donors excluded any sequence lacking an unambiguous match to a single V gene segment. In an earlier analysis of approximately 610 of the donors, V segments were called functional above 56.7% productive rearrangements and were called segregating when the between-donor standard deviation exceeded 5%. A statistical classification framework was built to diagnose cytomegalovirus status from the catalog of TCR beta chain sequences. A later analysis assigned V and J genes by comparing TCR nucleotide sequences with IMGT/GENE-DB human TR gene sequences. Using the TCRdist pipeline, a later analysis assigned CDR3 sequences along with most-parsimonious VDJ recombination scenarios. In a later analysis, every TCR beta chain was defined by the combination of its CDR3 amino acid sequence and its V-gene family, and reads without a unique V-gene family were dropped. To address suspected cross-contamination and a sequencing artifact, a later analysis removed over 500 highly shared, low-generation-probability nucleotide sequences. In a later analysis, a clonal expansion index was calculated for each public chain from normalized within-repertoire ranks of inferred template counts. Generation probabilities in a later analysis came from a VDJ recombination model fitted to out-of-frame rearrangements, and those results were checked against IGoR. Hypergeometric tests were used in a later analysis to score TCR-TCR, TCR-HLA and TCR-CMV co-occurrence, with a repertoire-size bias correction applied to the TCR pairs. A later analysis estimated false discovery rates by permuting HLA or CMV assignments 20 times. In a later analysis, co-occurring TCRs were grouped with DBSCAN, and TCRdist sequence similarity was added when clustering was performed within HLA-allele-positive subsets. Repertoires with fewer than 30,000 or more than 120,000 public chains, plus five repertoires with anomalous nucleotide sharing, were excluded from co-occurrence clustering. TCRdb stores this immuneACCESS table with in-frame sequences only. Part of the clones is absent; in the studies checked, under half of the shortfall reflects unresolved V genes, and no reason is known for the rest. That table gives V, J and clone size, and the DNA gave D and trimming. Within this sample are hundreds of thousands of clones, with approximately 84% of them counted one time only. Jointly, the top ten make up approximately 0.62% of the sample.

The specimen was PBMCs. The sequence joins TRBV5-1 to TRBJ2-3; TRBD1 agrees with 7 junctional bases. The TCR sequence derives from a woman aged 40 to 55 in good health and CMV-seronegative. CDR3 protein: CASATRGQITDTQYF. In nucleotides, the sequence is TGCGCCAGCGCCACCCGGGGACAGATCACAGATACGCAGTATTTT. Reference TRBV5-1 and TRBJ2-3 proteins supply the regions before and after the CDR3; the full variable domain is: KAGVTQTPRYLIKTRGQQVTLSCSPISGHRSVSWYQQTPGQGLQFLFEYFSETQRNKGNFPGRFSGRQFSNSRSEMNVSTLELGDSALYLCASATRGQITDTQYFGPGTRLTVL.